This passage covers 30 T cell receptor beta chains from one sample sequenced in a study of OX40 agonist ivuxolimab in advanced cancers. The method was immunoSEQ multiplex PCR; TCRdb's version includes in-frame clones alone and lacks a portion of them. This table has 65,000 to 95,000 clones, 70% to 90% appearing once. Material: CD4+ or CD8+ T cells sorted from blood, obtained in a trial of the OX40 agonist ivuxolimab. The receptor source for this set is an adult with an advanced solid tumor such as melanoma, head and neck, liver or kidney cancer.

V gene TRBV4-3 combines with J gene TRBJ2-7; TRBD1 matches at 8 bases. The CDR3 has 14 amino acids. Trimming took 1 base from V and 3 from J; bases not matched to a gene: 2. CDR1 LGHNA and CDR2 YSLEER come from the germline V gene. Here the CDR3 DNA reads TGCGCCAGCAGCCAAGTACAGGGGGACTACGAGCAGTACTTC. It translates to CASSQVQGDYEQYF.

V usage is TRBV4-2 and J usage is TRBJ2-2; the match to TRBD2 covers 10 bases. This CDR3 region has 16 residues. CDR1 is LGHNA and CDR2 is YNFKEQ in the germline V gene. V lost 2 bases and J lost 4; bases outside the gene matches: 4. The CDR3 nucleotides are TGTGCCAGCAGCCAAATAGCGGGAGGATCCACCGGGGAGCTGTTTTTT. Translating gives CASSQIAGGSTGELFF.

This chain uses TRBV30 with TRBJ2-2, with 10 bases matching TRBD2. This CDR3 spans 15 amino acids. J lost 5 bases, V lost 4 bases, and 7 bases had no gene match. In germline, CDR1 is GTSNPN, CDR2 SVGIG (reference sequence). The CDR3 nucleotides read TGTGCCTGGAAAAGCGGGGGGGCCGGAACCGGGGAGCTGTTTTTT. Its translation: CAWKSGGAGTGELFF.

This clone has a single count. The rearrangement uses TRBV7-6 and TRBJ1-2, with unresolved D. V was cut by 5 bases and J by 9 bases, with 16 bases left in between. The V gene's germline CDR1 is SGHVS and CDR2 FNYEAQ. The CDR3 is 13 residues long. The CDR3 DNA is TGTGCCAGCAGCCCCCAAGACGAGGCCAGCTACACCTTC. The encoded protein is CASSPQDEASYTF.

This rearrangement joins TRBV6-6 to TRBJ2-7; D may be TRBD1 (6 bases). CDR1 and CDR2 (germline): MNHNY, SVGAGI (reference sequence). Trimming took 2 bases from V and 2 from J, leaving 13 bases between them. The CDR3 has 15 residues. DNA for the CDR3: TGTGCCAGCAGTTACCGGCAGGGGAGCCCCTACGAGCAGTACTTC. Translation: CASSYRQGSPYEQYF.

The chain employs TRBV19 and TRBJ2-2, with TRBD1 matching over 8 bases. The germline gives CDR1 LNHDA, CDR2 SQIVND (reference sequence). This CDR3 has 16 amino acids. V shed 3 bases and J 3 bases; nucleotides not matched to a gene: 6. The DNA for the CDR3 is TGTGCCAGTAGTATGTGGGACAGGATGTACACCGGGGAGCTGTTTTTT. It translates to CASSMWDRMYTGELFF.

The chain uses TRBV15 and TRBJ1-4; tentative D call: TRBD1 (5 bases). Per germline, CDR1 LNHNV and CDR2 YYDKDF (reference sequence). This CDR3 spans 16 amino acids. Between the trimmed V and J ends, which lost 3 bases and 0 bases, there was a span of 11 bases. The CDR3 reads CATSSAGVATNEKLFF. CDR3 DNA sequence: TGTGCCACCAGCAGTGCGGGGGTTGCAACTAATGAAAAACTGTTTTTT.

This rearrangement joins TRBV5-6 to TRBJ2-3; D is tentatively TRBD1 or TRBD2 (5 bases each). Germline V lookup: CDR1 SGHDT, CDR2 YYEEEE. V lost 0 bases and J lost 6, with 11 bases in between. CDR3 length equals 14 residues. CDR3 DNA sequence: TGTGCCAGCAGCTTGGAGGGACCAGGGGATACGCAGTATTTT. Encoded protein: CASSLEGPGDTQYF.

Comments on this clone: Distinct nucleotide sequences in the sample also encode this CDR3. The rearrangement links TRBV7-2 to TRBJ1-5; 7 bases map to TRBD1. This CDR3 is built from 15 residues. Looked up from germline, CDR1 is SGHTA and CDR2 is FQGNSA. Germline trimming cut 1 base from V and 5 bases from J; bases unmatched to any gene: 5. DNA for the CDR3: TGTGCCAGCAGCTTAGACAGGGGCCAGGATCAGCCCCAGCATTTT. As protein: CASSLDRGQDQPQHF.

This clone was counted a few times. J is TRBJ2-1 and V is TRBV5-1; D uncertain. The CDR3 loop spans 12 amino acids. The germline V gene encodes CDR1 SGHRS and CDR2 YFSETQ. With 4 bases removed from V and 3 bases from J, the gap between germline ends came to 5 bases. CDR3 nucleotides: TGCGCCAGCAGCCTAGACTACAATGAGCAGTTCTTC. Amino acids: CASSLDYNEQFF.

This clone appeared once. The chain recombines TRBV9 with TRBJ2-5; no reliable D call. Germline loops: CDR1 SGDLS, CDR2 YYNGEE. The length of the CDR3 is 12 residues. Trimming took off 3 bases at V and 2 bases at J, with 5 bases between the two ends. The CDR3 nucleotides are TGTGCCAGCAGCGCCCCTCAAGAGACCCAGTACTTC. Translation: CASSAPQETQYF.

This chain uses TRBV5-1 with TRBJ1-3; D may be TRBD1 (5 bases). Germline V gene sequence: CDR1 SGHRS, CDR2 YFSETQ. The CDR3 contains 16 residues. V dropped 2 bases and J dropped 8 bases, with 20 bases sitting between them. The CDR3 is CASSFSSSPVGDTIYF. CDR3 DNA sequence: TGCGCCAGCAGCTTTAGTTCCTCTCCTGTGGGGGACACCATATATTTT. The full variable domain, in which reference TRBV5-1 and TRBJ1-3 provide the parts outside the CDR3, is KAGVTQTPRYLIKTRGQQVTLSCSPISGHRSVSWYQQTPGQGLQFLFEYFSETQRNKGNFPGRFSGRQFSNSRSEMNVSTLELGDSALYLCASSFSSSPVGDTIYFGEGSWLTVV.

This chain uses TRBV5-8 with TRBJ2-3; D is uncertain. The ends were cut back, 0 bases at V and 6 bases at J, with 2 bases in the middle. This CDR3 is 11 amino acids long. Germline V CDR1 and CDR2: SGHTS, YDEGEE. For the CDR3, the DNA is TGTGCCAGCAGCTTGGGGGATACGCAGTATTTT. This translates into CASSLGDTQYF.

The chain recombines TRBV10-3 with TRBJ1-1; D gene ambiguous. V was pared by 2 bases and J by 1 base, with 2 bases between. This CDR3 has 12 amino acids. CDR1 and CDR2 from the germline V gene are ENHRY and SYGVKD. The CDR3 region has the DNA TGTGCCATCAGTGAGCCGAACACTGAAGCTTTCTTT. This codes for CAISEPNTEAFF.

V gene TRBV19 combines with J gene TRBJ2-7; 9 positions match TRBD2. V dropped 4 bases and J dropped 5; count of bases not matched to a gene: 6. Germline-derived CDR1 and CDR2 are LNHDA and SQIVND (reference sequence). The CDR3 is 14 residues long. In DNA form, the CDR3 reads TGTGCCAGTAGTAGTGGCGGGAGGGCAAACGAGCAGTACTTC. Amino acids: CASSSGGRANEQYF.

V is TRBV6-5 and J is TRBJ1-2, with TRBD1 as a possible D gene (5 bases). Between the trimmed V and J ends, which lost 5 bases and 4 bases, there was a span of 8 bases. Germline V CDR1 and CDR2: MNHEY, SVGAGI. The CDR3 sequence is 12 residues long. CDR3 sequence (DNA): TGTGCCAGCAGTGAGGGGCCCTATGGCTACACCTTC. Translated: CASSEGPYGYTF.

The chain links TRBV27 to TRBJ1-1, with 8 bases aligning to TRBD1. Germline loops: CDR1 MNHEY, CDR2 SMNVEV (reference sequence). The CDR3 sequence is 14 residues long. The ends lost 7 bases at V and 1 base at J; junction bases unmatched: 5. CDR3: CASTPGTGNTEAFF. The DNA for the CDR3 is TGTGCCAGCACCCCCGGGACAGGGAACACTGAAGCTTTCTTT.

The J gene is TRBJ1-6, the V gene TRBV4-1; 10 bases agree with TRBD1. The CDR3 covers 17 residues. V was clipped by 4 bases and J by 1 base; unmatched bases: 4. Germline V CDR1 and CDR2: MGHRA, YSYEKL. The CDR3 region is CASSRDRGQSYNSPLHF. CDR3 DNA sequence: TGCGCCAGCAGCCGGGACAGGGGACAATCCTATAATTCACCCCTCCACTTT.

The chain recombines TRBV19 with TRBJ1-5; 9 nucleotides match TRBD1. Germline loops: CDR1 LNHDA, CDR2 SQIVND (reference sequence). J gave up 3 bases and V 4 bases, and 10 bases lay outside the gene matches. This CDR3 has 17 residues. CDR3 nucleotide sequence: TGTGCCAGTAGTACCCCCGGGACAGGGAGAATCAATCAGCCCCAGCATTTT. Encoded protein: CASSTPGTGRINQPQHF.

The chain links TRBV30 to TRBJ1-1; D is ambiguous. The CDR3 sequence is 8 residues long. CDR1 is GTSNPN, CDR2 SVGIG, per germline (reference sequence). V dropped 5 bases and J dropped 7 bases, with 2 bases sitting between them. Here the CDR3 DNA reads TGTGCCTGGGGTGAAGCTTTCTTT. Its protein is CAWGEAFF.

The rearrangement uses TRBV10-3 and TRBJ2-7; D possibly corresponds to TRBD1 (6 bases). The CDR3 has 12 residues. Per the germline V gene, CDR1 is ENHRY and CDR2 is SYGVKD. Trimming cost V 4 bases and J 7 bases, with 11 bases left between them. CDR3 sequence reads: CAISGSDREQYF. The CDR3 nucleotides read TGTGCCATCAGTGGGAGCGACAGGGAGCAGTACTTC.

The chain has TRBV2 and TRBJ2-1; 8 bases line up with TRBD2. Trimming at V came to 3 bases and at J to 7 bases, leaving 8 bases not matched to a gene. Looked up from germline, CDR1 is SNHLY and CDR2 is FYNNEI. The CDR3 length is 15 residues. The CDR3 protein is CASSDGAGGRNEQFF. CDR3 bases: TGTGCCAGCAGTGATGGGGCGGGAGGTCGGAATGAGCAGTTCTTC.

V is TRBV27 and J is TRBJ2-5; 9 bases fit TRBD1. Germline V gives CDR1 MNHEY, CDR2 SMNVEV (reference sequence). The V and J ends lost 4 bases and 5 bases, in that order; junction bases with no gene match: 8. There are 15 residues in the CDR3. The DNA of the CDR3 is TGTGCCAGCAGTTGGACTCTAACAGGGGGCGAGACCCAGTACTTC. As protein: CASSWTLTGGETQYF.

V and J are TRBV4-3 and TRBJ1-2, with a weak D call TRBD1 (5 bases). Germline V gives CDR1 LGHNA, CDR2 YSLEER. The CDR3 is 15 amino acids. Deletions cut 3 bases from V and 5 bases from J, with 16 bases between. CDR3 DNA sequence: TGCGCCAGCAGCCATGCCTCAGGGCTCAGGTATGGCTACACCTTC. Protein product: CASSHASGLRYGYTF.

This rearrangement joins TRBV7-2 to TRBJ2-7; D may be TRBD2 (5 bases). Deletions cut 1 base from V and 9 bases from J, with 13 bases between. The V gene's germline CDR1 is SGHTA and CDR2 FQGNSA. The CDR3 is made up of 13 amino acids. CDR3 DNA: TGTGCCAGCAGCTTAGAGGGTGCCCGGGGGCAGTACTTC. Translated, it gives CASSLEGARGQYF. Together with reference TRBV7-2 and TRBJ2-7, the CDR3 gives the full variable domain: GAGVSQSPSNKVTEKGKDVELRCDPISGHTALYWYRQSLGQGLEFLIYFQGNSAPDKSGLPSDRFSAERTGGSVSTLTIQRTQQEDSAVYLCASSLEGARGQYFGPGTRLTVT.

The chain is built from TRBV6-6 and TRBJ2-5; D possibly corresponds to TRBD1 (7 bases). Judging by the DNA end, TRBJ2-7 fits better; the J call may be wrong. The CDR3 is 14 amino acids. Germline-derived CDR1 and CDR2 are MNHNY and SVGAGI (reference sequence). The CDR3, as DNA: TGTGCCAGCAGCTCCCAGGGGGGCTCCTACGAGCAGTACTTC. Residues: CASSSQGGSYEQYF.

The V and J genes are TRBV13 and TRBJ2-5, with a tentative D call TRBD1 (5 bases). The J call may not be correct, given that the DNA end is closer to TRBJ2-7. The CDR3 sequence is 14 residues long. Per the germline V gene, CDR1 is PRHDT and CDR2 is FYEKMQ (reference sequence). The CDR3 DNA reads TGTGCCAGCAGCCCTGAGTCCTATACAGGCGAGCAGTACTTC. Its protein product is CASSPESYTGEQYF.

The CDR3 sequence: CSVGSGASREQYF. The CDR3 bases are TGCAGCGTTGGGAGCGGAGCTTCCAGGGAGCAGTACTTC. The chain couples TRBV29-1 to TRBJ2-7, with a weak D call TRBD2 (5 bases). Trimming cost V 4 bases and J 7 bases, with 17 bases left between them. The CDR3 runs 13 residues. Per the germline V gene, CDR1 is SQVTM and CDR2 is ANQGSEA.

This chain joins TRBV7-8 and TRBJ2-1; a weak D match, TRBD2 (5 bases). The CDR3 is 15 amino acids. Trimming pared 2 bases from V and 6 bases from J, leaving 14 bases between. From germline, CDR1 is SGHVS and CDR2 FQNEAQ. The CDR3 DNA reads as TGTGCCAGCAGCTTAACCGGGATTCCCCCCAATGAGCAGTTCTTC. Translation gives CASSLTGIPPNEQFF.

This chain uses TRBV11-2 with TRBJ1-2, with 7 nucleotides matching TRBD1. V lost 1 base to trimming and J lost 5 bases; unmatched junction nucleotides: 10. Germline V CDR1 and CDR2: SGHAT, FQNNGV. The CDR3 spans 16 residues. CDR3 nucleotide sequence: TGTGCCAGCAGCTTAGGGGCAGGGGGTAATTTTTATGGCTACACCTTC. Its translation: CASSLGAGGNFYGYTF.